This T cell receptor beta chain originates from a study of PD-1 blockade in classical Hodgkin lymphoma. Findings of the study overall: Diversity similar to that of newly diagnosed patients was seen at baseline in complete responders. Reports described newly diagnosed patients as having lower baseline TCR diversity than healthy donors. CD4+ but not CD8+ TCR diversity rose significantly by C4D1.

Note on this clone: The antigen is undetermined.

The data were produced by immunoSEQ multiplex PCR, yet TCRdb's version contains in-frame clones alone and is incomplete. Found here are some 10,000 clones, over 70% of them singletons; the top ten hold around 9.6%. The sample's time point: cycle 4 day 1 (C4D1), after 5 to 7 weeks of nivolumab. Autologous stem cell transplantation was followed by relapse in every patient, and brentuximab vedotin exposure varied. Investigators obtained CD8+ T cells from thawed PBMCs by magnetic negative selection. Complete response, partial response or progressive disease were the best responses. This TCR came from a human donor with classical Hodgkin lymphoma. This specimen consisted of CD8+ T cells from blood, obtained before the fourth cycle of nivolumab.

The chain's CDR3 is CASSLYGGGANVLTF. DNA of the CDR3: TGTGCCAGCAGTTTGTACGGAGGCGGGGCCAACGTCCTGACTTTC. The chain recombines TRBV27 with TRBJ2-6; D perhaps matches TRBD2 (5 bases). Between the trimmed V and J ends, which lost 3 bases and 4 bases, there was a span of 10 bases. CDR1 and CDR2 (germline): MNHEY, SMNVEV (reference sequence). The CDR3 is made up of 15 amino acids.